The present T cell receptor beta chain was sequenced within a study of T cell clonality in common variable immunodeficiency. Findings and caveats of the study: In common variable immunodeficiency, TCR beta chains reportedly carried fewer deletions and N-nucleotide insertions.

This clone appeared a few times. Antigen: not known. Assay: immunoSEQ multiplex PCR; the TCRdb copy retains only in-frame clones and omits some. This sample has roughly 17,000 clones and no singletons, with approximately 14% in the ten largest. Sequences were obtained from peripheral blood mononuclear cells. This TCR was sampled from a human donor with common variable immunodeficiency.

CDR3 protein: CASSIRAVNYEQYF. The part of the CDR3 DNA that was read is TGTGCCAGTAGTATAAGGGCAGTAAATTACGAG. The V and J genes are TRBV19 and TRBJ2-7; D is ambiguous. The read stops 3 residues short of the end of the CDR3; the missing end is completed from the germline J gene. V was cut by 2 bases and J by 4 bases, with 12 bases left in between. The CDR3 totals 14 residues. The germline V gene has CDR1 LNHDA and CDR2 SQIVND (reference sequence).